One sample yielded the 32 T cell receptor beta chains listed below, sequenced in a study of cytomegalovirus exposure and HLA in healthy donors. A multiplex PCR was run with 60 Vbeta primers and 13 Jbeta primers. Only in-frame clones appear in the TCRdb table, and some are missing; sequencing was by immunoSEQ multiplex PCR. The sample has 210,000 or so clones, about 83% seen once. The sequenced sample was PBMCs. These receptors came from a woman aged 45-60 years in good health and CMV-seropositive.

This clone has just a few counts. The gene calls are TRBV4-3 and TRBJ2-7; D unresolved. The CDR3 is 13 amino acids. Per the germline V gene, CDR1 is LGHNA and CDR2 is YSLEER. With 0 bases removed from V and 6 bases from J, the gap between germline ends came to 9 bases. This chain's CDR3 is CASSQDLRSEQYF. Here the CDR3 DNA reads TGCGCCAGCAGCCAAGATTTGCGTTCCGAGCAGTACTTC.

This clone was picked up a small number of times. This chain links TRBV5-1 with TRBJ1-1, with D maybe TRBD1 (5 bases). The germline gives CDR1 SGHRS, CDR2 YFSETQ. There are 14 residues in the CDR3. Trimming took 1 base from V and 1 from J, leaving 8 bases between them. The CDR3 is CASSLQGKNTEAFF. The CDR3 nucleotides are TGCGCCAGCAGCTTGCAGGGTAAGAACACTGAAGCTTTCTTT. The full variable domain, in which reference TRBV5-1 and TRBJ1-1 provide the parts outside the CDR3, is KAGVTQTPRYLIKTRGQQVTLSCSPISGHRSVSWYQQTPGQGLQFLFEYFSETQRNKGNFPGRFSGRQFSNSRSEMNVSTLELGDSALYLCASSLQGKNTEAFFGQGTRLTVV.

The chain joins TRBV7-2 to TRBJ1-3; 9 positions agree with TRBD1. Trimming took 4 bases from V and 0 from J; bases not matched to a gene: 1. The length of the CDR3 is 15 residues. Germline assignment: CDR1 SGHTA and CDR2 FQGNSA. This CDR3 reads CASSSTGGSGNTIYF. The DNA for the CDR3 is TGTGCCAGCAGCTCGACAGGGGGCTCTGGAAACACCATATATTTT.

The chain employs TRBV9 and TRBJ2-2; D is ambiguous. Germline loops: CDR1 SGDLS, CDR2 YYNGEE. This CDR3 spans 15 amino acids. V was shortened by 4 bases and J by 5 bases, with 15 bases between the two germline ends. CDR3 loop: CASSYSAPWTGELFF. The CDR3 DNA is TGTGCCAGCAGCTACAGTGCGCCGTGGACCGGGGAGCTGTTTTTT.

The CDR3 DNA reads as TGTGCCAGCAGTTCCCGCCGGACAGGGAGCTATGGCTACACCTTC. It codes for CASSSRRTGSYGYTF. This chain joins TRBV28 and TRBJ1-2, with TRBD1 matching over 8 bases. Losses at the gene ends were 4 bases for V and 4 bases for J; bases not matched to a gene: 8. The CDR3 length is 15 residues. The germline gives CDR1 MDHEN, CDR2 SYDVKM.

The chain uses TRBV4-2 and TRBJ2-1, with a tentative D call TRBD2 (6 bases). Trimming pared 3 bases from V and 4 bases from J, leaving 19 bases between. CDR1 LGHNA and CDR2 YNFKEQ come from the germline V gene. The CDR3 length is 17 residues. The CDR3 sequence: CASSHPASVWGYNEQFF. CDR3 DNA: TGTGCCAGCAGCCACCCCGCTAGCGTTTGGGGTTACAATGAGCAGTTCTTC.

The chain links TRBV18 to TRBJ1-6, with 7 bases lining up with TRBD1. CDR1 and CDR2 from the germline V gene are KGHSH and LQKENI. The CDR3 contains 14 residues. V lost 6 bases, J lost 6 bases, and 5 bases stayed unmatched. The CDR3 DNA sequence: TGTGCCAGCTCCAGGGACAGAATTAATTCACCCCTCCACTTT. Amino acid sequence: CASSRDRINSPLHF.

As for this clone: Other DNA sequences in this sample translate to the same CDR3. The J gene is TRBJ2-7, the V gene TRBV4-3, with 7 bases lining up with TRBD1. Per the germline V gene, CDR1 is LGHNA and CDR2 is YSLEER. J gave up 1 base and V 1 base, and 4 bases lay outside the gene matches. The CDR3 has 15 amino acids. CDR3 DNA: TGCGCCAGCAGCCAAGGGGCAGGGGGATCCTACGAGCAGTACTTC. Its translation is CASSQGAGGSYEQYF.

The J gene is TRBJ2-2, the V gene TRBV18, with TRBD1 matching 11 bases. The CDR3 consists of 17 residues. Germline V gives CDR1 KGHSH, CDR2 LQKENI. Germline trimming cut 1 base from V and 6 bases from J; bases unmatched to any gene: 7. Here the CDR3 reads CASSPLSPGQGAGELFF. In DNA form, the CDR3 reads TGTGCCAGCTCACCACTCAGTCCGGGACAGGGGGCCGGGGAGCTGTTTTTT.

The chain combines TRBV7-9 with TRBJ2-4, with TRBD2 matching over 7 bases. Unmatched junction bases numbered 8, after V lost 5 bases and J lost 1 base. Germline assignment: CDR1 SEHNR and CDR2 FQNEAQ (reference sequence). The CDR3 has 16 amino acids. In nucleotides, the CDR3 is TGTGCCAGCAGCCAGGGAGGGAGGGTGGCCAAAAACATTCAGTACTTC. This gives the protein CASSQGGRVAKNIQYF. The complete variable domain, with remaining parts taken from reference TRBV7-9 and TRBJ2-4, reads DTGVSQNPRHKITKRGQNVTFRCDPISEHNRLYWYRQTLGQGPEFLTYFQNEAQLEKSRLLSDRFSAERPKGSFSTLEIQRTEQGDSAMYLCASSQGGRVAKNIQYFGAGTRLSVL.

This chain joins TRBV7-7 and TRBJ2-5; a possible D gene is TRBD1 (6 bases). V dropped 2 bases and J dropped 5 bases, with 21 bases sitting between them. CDR1 and CDR2 from the germline V gene are SSHAT and FNYEAQ (reference sequence). The CDR3 extends over 17 amino acids. CDR3 amino acids: CASSLLQSRGHWETQYF. In DNA form, the CDR3 reads TGTGCCAGCAGCTTACTGCAGTCACGGGGACACTGGGAGACCCAGTACTTC.

The chain links TRBV19 to TRBJ2-5; 9 bases are shared with TRBD2. The V gene end was trimmed by 1 base and the J gene end by 2 bases; junction bases not matched to a gene: 2. Germline CDR1 is LNHDA and CDR2 is SQIVND (reference sequence). The CDR3 totals 15 residues. The CDR3 spells CASSIGAGGQETQYF. In nucleotides, the CDR3 is TGTGCCAGTAGTATAGGGGCGGGGGGGCAAGAGACCCAGTACTTC.

This chain links TRBV7-8 with TRBJ1-6; perhaps TRBD1 as D (5 bases). CDR3 length: 14 residues. From germline, CDR1 is SGHVS and CDR2 FQNEAQ. V shed 1 base and J shed 10 bases, with 11 bases lying between them. The CDR3 is CASSLEGARSPLHF. CDR3 bases: TGTGCCAGCAGCTTAGAAGGGGCAAGGTCACCCCTCCACTTT.

This clone has just one count. V gene TRBV4-1 combines with J gene TRBJ2-5; 12 bases are a match to TRBD2. The CDR3 covers 18 residues. Germline V gene lookup returns CDR1 MGHRA and CDR2 YSYEKL. The J segment lost 1 base and the V segment lost 3 bases, leaving 9 bases of the junction unmatched. In nucleotides, the CDR3 is TGCGCCAGCAGCCAGCACCCCCCTAGCGGGGGGGCCCAAGAGACCCAGTACTTC. As protein: CASSQHPPSGGAQETQYF.

This chain uses TRBV7-3 with TRBJ2-7; D unclear. V lost 1 base and J lost 1, with 5 bases in between. CDR1 is SGHTA and CDR2 is FQGTGA in the germline V gene. The CDR3 totals 13 residues. In nucleotides, the CDR3 is TGTGCCAGCAGCTTAAGCGGTTCCTACGAGCAGTACTTC. It encodes CASSLSGSYEQYF.

This clone appeared once. The chain is built from TRBV7-9 and TRBJ1-3, with no clear D. This CDR3 region has 14 residues. Germline CDR1 and CDR2: SEHNR and FQNEAQ (reference sequence). The V end was cut by 1 base, the J end by 4 bases, with 8 bases between. In nucleotides, the CDR3 is TGTGCCAGCAGCTTAGGTTCCATCGGAAACACCATATATTTT. It yields the protein CASSLGSIGNTIYF.

This chain uses TRBV6-1 with TRBJ2-5; D call uncertain. This CDR3 has 11 residues. CDR1 and CDR2 from the germline V gene are MNHNS and SASEGT. The V gene lost 6 bases and the J gene lost 0 bases, with 2 bases spanning the gap. For the CDR3, the DNA is TGTGCCAGCAGCGACCAAGAGACCCAGTACTTC. Residues: CASSDQETQYF.

The chain joins TRBV19 to TRBJ1-1, with unresolved D. Looked up from germline, CDR1 is LNHDA and CDR2 is SQIVND (reference sequence). Trimming took off 3 bases at V and 2 bases at J, with 13 bases between the two ends. CDR3 length: 15 amino acids. In DNA, the CDR3 is TGTGCCAGTAGTATCGCAGGACTCCCAAACACTGAAGCTTTCTTT. Translating it yields CASSIAGLPNTEAFF.

The V call is TRBV19, the J call TRBJ1-1; D ambiguous. V lost 6 bases and J lost 3, with 5 bases in between. Germline V gives CDR1 LNHDA, CDR2 SQIVND (reference sequence). This CDR3 has 11 amino acids. The CDR3 spells CASRRYTEAFF. In DNA, the CDR3 is TGTGCCAGTAGACGGTACACTGAAGCTTTCTTT. The variable domain in full, with the rest retrieved from reference TRBV19 and TRBJ1-1, is DGGITQSPKYLFRKEGQNVTLSCEQNLNHDAMYWYRQDPGQGLRLIYYSQIVNDFQKGDIAEGYSVSREKKESFPLTVTSAQKNPTAFYLCASRRYTEAFFGQGTRLTVV.

The chain recombines TRBV6-1 with TRBJ1-5; 9 nucleotides line up with TRBD1. Germline lookup yields CDR1 MNHNS and CDR2 SASEGT. The CDR3 runs 16 residues. The ends lost 1 base at V and 7 bases at J; junction bases unmatched: 8. The CDR3 here is CASSEVGTGIYQPQHF. CDR3 nucleotide sequence: TGTGCCAGCAGTGAAGTCGGGACAGGGATTTACCAGCCCCAGCATTTT.

Points on this clone: The junction departs from the called germline gene at one end, perhaps through a read error. The rearrangement joins TRBV9 to TRBJ1-1, with 8 bases aligning to TRBD1. Per the germline V gene, CDR1 is SGDLS and CDR2 is YYNGEE. The CDR3 covers 12 residues. This CDR3 reads CASSPGQADAFF. CDR3 nucleotides: TGTGCCAGCAGCCCGGGACAGGCTGACGCTTTCTTT. Drawing the rest from reference TRBV9 and TRBJ1-1, the complete variable domain is DSGVTQTPKHLITATGQRVTLRCSPRSGDLSVYWYQQSLDQGLQFLIQYYNGEERAKGNILERFSAQQFPDLHSELNLSSLELGDSALYFCASSPGQADAFFGQGTRLTVV.

The genes are TRBV5-1 and TRBJ2-1; 8 bases map to TRBD1. Germline V gene sequence: CDR1 SGHRS, CDR2 YFSETQ. CDR3 size: 14 residues. With 0 bases clipped from V and 9 bases from J, the junction kept 5 bases outside the gene matches. CDR3 region: CASSLGTGWVEQFF. In DNA form, the CDR3 reads TGCGCCAGCAGCTTGGGGACAGGGTGGGTTGAGCAGTTCTTC.

The rearrangement uses TRBV10-3 and TRBJ2-7; D might be TRBD2 (5 bases). The V end was cut by 5 bases, the J end by 0 bases, with 11 bases between. The length of the CDR3 is 14 residues. Looked up from germline, CDR1 is ENHRY and CDR2 is SYGVKD. The CDR3 loop reads CAISPGTPSYEQYF. In nucleotides, the CDR3 is TGTGCCATCAGTCCGGGAACCCCCTCCTACGAGCAGTACTTC.

The chain employs TRBV9 and TRBJ1-4, with D possibly TRBD1 on 5 matching bases. The germline V gene has CDR1 SGDLS and CDR2 YYNGEE. The CDR3 runs to 16 residues. V dropped 1 base and J dropped 7 bases, with 17 bases sitting between them. CDR3: CASSVTGGSLGEKLFF. In DNA form, the CDR3 reads TGTGCCAGCAGCGTAACGGGGGGGTCGTTAGGTGAAAAACTGTTTTTT.

The chain links TRBV5-1 to TRBJ2-1; 9 bases fit TRBD1. Unmatched junction bases numbered 7, after V lost 4 bases and J lost 5 bases. The CDR3 has 15 amino acids. Germline-derived CDR1 and CDR2 are SGHRS and YFSETQ. The CDR3 reads CASSRDRAADNEQFF. CDR3 bases: TGCGCCAGCAGCCGGGACAGGGCAGCCGACAATGAGCAGTTCTTC.

This sequence joins TRBV5-1 and TRBJ2-3, with D maybe TRBD1 (6 bases). V was shortened by 4 bases and J by 2 bases, with 17 bases between the two germline ends. Germline CDR1 and CDR2: SGHRS and YFSETQ. This CDR3 has 16 amino acids. DNA of the CDR3: TGCGCCAGCAGCCTGCAAGTGGGGGCGGACACAGATACGCAGTATTTT. This gives the protein CASSLQVGADTDTQYF.

The CDR3 spells CASGPPGQRRETQYF. Written as DNA, the CDR3 is TGTGCCAGCGGCCCCCCGGGACAAAGGAGAGAGACCCAGTACTTC. The gene calls are TRBV28 and TRBJ2-5; D possibly corresponds to TRBD1 (6 bases). The CDR3 runs 15 residues. Germline CDR1 MDHEN, CDR2 SYDVKM. V lost 8 bases, J lost 4 bases, and 20 bases lay in between. Full variable domain (rest looked up from reference TRBV28 and TRBJ2-5): DVKVTQSSRYLVKRTGEKVFLECVQDMDHENMFWYRQDPGLGLRLIYFSYDVKMKEKGDIPEGYSVSREKKERFSLILESASTNQTSMYLCASGPPGQRRETQYFGPGTRLLVL.

J is TRBJ1-5 and V is TRBV2; possibly TRBD1 for D (5 bases). CDR1 is SNHLY, CDR2 FYNNEI, per germline. This CDR3 contains 16 residues. V lost 6 bases, J lost 0 bases, and 15 bases lay in between. This CDR3 reads CASRPDSLNSNQPQHF. As DNA, the CDR3 is TGTGCCAGCAGGCCCGACAGCCTAAATAGCAATCAGCCCCAGCATTTT.

V gene TRBV7-9 combines with J gene TRBJ1-1, with a possible D match to TRBD1 (5 bases). Trimming cost V 6 bases and J 1 base, with 12 bases left between them. Germline lookup yields CDR1 SEHNR and CDR2 FQNEAQ (reference sequence). The length of the CDR3 is 14 residues. CDR3 amino acids: CASSFGTENTEAFF. The CDR3 DNA sequence: TGTGCCAGCAGTTTCGGGACTGAGAACACTGAAGCTTTCTTT.

This clone was seen just once. The rearrangement uses TRBV28 and TRBJ1-2; TRBD1 is a possible D gene (6 bases). V was clipped by 2 bases and J by 1 base, with 11 bases between them. The CDR3 sequence is 15 residues long. Germline CDR1 MDHEN, CDR2 SYDVKM. The CDR3 sequence: CASSLQGLDNYGYTF. The CDR3 bases are TGTGCCAGCAGTTTACAGGGGCTAGATAACTATGGCTACACCTTC.

The chain uses TRBV4-1 and TRBJ2-5, with 8 bases that match TRBD2. Trimming cost V 1 base and J 3 bases; bases outside gene matches: 7. CDR3 size: 16 residues. Germline CDR1 and CDR2: MGHRA and YSYEKL. This CDR3 reads CASSQGGRGVEETQYF. The CDR3 coding sequence is TGCGCCAGCAGCCAAGGGGGGCGGGGGGTCGAAGAGACCCAGTACTTC.

The chain employs TRBV27 and TRBJ2-7, with TRBD1 as a possible D gene (6 bases). The CDR3 runs 14 residues. The V gene lost 3 bases and the J gene lost 3 bases, with 12 bases spanning the gap. Per the germline V gene, CDR1 is MNHEY and CDR2 is SMNVEV (reference sequence). In nucleotides, the CDR3 is TGTGCCAGCAGTTTTAGTGGGGGCCTCTACGAGCAGTACTTC. Protein sequence: CASSFSGGLYEQYF.